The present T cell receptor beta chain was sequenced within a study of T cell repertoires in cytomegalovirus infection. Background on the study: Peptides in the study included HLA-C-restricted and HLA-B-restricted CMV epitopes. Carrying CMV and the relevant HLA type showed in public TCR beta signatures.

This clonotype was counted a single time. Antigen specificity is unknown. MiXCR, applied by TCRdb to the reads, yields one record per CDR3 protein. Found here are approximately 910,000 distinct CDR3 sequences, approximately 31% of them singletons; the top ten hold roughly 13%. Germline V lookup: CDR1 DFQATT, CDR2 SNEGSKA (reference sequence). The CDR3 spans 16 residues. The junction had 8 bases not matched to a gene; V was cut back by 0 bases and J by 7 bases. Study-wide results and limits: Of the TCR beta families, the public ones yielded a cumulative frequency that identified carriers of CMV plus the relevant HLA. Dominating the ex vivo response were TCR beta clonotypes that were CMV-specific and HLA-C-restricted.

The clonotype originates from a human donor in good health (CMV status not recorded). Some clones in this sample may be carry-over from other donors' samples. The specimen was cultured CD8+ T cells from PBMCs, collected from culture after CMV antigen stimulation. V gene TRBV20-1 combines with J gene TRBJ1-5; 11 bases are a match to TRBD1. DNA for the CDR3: TGCAGTGCTAGAGAGCGTGGACAGGGGGCTCGGCAGCCCCAGCATTTT. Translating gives CSARERGQGARQPQHF.